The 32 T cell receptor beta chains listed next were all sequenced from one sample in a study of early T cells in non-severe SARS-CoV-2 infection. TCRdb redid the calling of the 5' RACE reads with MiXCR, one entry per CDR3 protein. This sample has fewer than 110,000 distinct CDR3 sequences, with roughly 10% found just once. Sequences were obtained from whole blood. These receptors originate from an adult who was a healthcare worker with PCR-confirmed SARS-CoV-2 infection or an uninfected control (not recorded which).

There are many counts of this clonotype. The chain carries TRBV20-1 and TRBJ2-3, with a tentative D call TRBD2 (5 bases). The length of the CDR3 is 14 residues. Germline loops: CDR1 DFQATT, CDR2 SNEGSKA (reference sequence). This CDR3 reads CTRAERQFPHTQYF. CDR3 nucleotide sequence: TGCACCCGTGCTGAGCGGCAGTTCCCCCATACGCAGTATTTT.

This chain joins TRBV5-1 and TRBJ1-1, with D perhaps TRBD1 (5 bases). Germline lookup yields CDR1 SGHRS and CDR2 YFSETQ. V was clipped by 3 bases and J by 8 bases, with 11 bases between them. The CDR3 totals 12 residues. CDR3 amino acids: CASSSRDEEAFF. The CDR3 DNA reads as TGCGCCAGCAGCTCTCGGGACGAAGAAGCTTTCTTT. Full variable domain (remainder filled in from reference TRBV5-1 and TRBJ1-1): KAGVTQTPRYLIKTRGQQVTLSCSPISGHRSVSWYQQTPGQGLQFLFEYFSETQRNKGNFPGRFSGRQFSNSRSEMNVSTLELGDSALYLCASSSRDEEAFFGQGTRLTVV.

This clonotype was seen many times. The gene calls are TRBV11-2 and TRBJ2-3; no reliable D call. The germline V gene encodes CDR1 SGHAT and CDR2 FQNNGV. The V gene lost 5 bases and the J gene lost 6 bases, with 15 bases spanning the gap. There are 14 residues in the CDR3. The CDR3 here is CASSPNPSPDTQYF. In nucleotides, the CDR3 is TGTGCCAGCAGCCCCAATCCATCCCCGGATACGCAGTATTTT.

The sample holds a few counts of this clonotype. CDR3 sequence: CASREDGGNQPQHF. The CDR3 DNA reads as TGTGCCAGCAGAGAGGACGGGGGAAATCAGCCCCAGCATTTT. This chain connects TRBV12-3 or TRBV12-4 to TRBJ1-5; a weak D match, TRBD1 (5 bases). The CDR3 spans 14 residues. V lost 6 bases and J 4 bases, leaving 13 bases between the germline ends.

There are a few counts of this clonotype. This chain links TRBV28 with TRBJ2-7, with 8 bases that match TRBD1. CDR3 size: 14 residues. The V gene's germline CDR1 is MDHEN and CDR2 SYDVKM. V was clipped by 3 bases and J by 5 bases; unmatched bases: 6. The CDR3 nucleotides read TGTGCCAGCAGTTTTAGCGCAGGGGGCAACGAGCAGTACTTC. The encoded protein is CASSFSAGGNEQYF.

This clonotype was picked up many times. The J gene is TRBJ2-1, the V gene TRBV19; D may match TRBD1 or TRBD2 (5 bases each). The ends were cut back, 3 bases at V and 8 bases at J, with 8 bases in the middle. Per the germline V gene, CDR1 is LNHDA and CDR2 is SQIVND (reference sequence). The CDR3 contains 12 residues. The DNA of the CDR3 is TGTGCCAGTAGTATCGGGGACCATGAGCAGTTCTTC. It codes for CASSIGDHEQFF.

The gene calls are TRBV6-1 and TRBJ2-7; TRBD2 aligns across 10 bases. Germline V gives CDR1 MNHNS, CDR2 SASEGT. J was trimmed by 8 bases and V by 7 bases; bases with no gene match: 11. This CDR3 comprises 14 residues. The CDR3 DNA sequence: TGTGCCAGCAAGACTGCTAGCGGGGGAACGAAGCAGTACTTC. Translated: CASKTASGGTKQYF.

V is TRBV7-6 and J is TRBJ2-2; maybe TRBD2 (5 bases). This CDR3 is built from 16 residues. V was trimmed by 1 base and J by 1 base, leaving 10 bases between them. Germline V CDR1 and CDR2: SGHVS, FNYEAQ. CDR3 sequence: CASSLESRGNTGELFF. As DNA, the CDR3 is TGTGCCAGCAGCTTAGAATCCCGGGGGAACACCGGGGAGCTGTTTTTT.

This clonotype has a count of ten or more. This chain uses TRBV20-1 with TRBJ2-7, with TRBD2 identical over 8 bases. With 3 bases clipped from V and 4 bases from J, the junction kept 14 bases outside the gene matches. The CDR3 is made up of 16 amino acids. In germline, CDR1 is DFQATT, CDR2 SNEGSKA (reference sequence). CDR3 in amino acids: CSARPLAGQATYEQYF. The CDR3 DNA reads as TGCAGTGCTAGGCCGTTAGCGGGACAAGCTACATACGAGCAGTACTTC.

This CDR3 is CASSEGSYNSPLHF. The CDR3 DNA is TGTGCCAGCAGCGAAGGTTCCTATAATTCACCCCTCCACTTT. The genes are TRBV9 and TRBJ1-6, with no clear D. This CDR3 contains 14 residues. Trimming cost V 3 bases and J 1 base, with 5 bases left between them. Germline V lookup: CDR1 SGDLS, CDR2 YYNGEE.

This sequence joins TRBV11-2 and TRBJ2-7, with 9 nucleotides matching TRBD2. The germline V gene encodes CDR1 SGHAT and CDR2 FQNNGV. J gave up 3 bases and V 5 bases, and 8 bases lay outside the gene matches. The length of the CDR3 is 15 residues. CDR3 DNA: TGTGCCAGCAGCCAACCTAGCGGGACTCTCTACGAGCAGTACTTC. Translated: CASSQPSGTLYEQYF.

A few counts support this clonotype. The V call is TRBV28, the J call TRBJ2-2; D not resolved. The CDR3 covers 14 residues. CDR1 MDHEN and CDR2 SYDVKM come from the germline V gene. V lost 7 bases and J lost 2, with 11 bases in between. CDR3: CASIPTDNTGELFF. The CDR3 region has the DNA TGTGCCAGCATTCCAACTGATAACACCGGGGAGCTGTTTTTT.

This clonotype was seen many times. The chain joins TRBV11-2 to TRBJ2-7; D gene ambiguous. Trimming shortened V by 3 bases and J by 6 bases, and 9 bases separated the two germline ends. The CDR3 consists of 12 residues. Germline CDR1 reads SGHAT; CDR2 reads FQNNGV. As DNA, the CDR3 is TGTGCCAGCAGCTTTCCAGGTCCCGAGCAGTACTTC. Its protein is CASSFPGPEQYF.

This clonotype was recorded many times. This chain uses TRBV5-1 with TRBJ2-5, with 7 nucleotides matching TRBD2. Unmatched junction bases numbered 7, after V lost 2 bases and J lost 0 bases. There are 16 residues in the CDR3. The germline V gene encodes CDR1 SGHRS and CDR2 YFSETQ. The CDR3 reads CASSLLATRYQETQYF. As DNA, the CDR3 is TGCGCCAGCAGCTTACTAGCGACCAGGTACCAAGAGACCCAGTACTTC.

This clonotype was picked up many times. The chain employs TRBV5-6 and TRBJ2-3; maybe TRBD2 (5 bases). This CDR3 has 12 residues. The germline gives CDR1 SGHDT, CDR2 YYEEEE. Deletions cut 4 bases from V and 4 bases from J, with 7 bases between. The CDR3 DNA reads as TGTGCCAGCAGCGGGAGCGCAGATACGCAGTATTTT. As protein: CASSGSADTQYF.

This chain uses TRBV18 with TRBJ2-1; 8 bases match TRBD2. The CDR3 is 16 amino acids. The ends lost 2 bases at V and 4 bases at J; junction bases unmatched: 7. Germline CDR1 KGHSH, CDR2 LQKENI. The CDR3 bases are TGTGCCAGCTCACCAGTCCAGCGGGAGCCATACAATGAGCAGTTCTTC. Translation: CASSPVQREPYNEQFF.

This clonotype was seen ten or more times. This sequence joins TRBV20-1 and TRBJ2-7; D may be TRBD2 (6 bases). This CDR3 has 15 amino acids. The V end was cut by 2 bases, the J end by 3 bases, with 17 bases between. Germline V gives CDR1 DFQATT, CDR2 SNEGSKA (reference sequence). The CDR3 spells CSARPLLGGVYEQYF. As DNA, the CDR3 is TGCAGTGCTAGACCTCTCCTCGGAGGGGTCTACGAGCAGTACTTC.

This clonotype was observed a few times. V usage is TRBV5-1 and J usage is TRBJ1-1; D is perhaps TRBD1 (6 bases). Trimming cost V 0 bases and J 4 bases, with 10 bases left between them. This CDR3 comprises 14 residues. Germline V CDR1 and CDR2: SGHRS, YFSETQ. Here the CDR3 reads CASSLVRGTTEAFF. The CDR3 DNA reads TGCGCCAGCAGCTTGGTCAGGGGAACCACTGAAGCTTTCTTT.

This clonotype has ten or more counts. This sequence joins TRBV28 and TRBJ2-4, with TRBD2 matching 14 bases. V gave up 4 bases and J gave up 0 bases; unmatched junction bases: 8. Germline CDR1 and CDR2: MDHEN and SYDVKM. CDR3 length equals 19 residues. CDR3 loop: CASSSPGLAGELAKNIQYF. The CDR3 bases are TGTGCCAGCAGTTCTCCGGGACTAGCGGGGGAACTAGCCAAAAACATTCAGTACTTC. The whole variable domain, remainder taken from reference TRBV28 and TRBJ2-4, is DVKVTQSSRYLVKRTGEKVFLECVQDMDHENMFWYRQDPGLGLRLIYFSYDVKMKEKGDIPEGYSVSREKKERFSLILESASTNQTSMYLCASSSPGLAGELAKNIQYFGAGTRLSVL.

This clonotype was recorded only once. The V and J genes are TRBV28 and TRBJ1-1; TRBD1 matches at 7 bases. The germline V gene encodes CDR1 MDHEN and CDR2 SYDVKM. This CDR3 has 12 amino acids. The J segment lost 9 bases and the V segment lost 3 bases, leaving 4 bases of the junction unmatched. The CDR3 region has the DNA TGTGCCAGCAGTTTGGGACAGAGAAAAGCTTTCTTT. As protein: CASSLGQRKAFF.

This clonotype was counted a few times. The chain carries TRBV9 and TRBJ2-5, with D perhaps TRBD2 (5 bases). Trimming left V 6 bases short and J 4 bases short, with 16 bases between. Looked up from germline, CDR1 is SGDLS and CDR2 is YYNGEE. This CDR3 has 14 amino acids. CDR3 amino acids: CASTKGELGETQYF. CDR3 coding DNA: TGTGCCAGCACCAAGGGAGAACTCGGAGAGACCCAGTACTTC.

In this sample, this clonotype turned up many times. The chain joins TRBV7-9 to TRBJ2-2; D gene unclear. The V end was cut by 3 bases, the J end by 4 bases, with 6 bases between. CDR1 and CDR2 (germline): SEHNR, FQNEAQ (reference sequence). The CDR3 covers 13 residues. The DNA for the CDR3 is TGTGCCAGCAGCTTTCTCGTCACCGGGGAGCTGTTTTTT. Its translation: CASSFLVTGELFF.

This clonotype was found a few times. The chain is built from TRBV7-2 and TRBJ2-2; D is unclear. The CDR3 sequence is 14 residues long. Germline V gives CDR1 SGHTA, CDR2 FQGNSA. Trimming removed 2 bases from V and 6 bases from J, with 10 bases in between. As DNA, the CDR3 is TGTGCCAGCAGCTTACTAGTGGGATCCGGGGAGCTGTTTTTT. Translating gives CASSLLVGSGELFF.

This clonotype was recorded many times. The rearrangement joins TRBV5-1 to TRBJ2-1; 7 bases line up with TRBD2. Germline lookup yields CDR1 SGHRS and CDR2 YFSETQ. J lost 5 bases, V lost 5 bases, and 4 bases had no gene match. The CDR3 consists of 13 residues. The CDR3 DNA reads TGCGCCAGCAGGGCGGGAGAGAACAATGAGCAGTTCTTC. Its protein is CASRAGENNEQFF.

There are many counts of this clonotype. CDR3 in amino acids: CASSPRTRKDEQYF. The CDR3 bases are TGTGCCAGCAGCCCTCGGACTAGAAAGGACGAGCAGTACTTC. J is TRBJ2-7 and V is TRBV11-2, with 7 nucleotides matching TRBD2. The CDR3 is 14 residues long. Germline trimming cut 5 bases from V and 5 bases from J; bases unmatched to any gene: 9. Germline CDR1 and CDR2: SGHAT and FQNNGV.

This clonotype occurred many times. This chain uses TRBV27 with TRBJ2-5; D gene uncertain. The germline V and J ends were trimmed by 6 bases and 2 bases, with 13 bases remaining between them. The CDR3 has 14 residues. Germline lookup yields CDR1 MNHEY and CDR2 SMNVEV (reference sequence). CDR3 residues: CASSSWGIQETQYF. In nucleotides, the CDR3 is TGTGCCAGCAGCTCGTGGGGAATACAAGAGACCCAGTACTTC.

The CDR3 coding sequence is TGTGCCAGCAGCCGGCTAGCGGGAGCGACCCAGTACTTC. This translates into CASSRLAGATQYF. V gene TRBV3-1 combines with J gene TRBJ2-5; 10 positions match TRBD2. CDR1 is LGHDT, CDR2 YNNKEL, per germline (reference sequence). This CDR3 is 13 amino acids long. The junction had 3 bases not matched to a gene; V was cut back by 4 bases and J by 7 bases.

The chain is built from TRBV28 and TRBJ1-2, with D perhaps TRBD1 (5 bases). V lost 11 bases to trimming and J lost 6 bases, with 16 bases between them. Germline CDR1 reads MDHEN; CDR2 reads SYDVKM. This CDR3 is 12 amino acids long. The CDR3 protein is CAGRDPPHGYTF. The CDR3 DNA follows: TGTGCCGGCCGGGACCCGCCCCATGGCTACACCTTC.

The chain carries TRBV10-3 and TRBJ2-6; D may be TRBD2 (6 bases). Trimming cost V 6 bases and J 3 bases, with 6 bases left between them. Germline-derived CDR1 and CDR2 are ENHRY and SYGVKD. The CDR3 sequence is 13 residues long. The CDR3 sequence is CAISGSGANVLTF. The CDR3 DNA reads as TGTGCCATCAGCGGGAGTGGGGCCAACGTCCTGACTTTC.

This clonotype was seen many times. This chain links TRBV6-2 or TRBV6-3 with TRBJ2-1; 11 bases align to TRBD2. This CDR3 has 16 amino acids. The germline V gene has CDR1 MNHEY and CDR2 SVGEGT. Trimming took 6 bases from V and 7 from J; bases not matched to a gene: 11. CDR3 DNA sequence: TGTGCCAGCAGCCGCGGTCGTGCTAGCGGGAGGAATGAGCAGTTCTTC. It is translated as CASSRGRASGRNEQFF.

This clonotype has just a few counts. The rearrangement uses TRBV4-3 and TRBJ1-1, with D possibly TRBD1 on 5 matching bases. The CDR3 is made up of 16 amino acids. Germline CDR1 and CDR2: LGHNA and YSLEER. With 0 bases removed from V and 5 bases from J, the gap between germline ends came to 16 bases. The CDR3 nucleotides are TGCGCCAGCAGCCAAGATAGAGAGGGTTGGGGGACTGAAGCTTTCTTT. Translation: CASSQDREGWGTEAFF.

The CDR3 spells CASSLIGNTIYF. CDR3 bases: TGTGCCAGCAGTTTAATAGGAAACACCATATATTTT. The chain joins TRBV12-3 or TRBV12-4 to TRBJ1-3; D is unclear. Trimming stripped 2 bases from V and 4 bases from J, with 3 bases between. The CDR3 has 12 residues.